This T cell receptor beta chain was obtained from a study of shared clonotypes between healthy human individuals. Study-wide findings and caveats: Non-shared clonotypes were found to have lower generation probabilities than the clonotypes that were shared by all four of the sorted-subset donors.

This clone showed up many times. Its antigen is not identified. For each subset, genomic DNA was distributed in equal portions over several immunoSEQ plates. Profiling relied on immunoSEQ multiplex PCR, and the TCRdb table lists in-frame clones only, not all of them. There are some 1 million clones in the sample; around 74% occur only once, and 1.4% lies in the top ten. This CDR3 region has 14 residues. CDR1 MNHEY and CDR2 SVGAGI come from the germline V gene. V was cut by 4 bases and J by 4 bases, with 13 bases left in between. Partitioning of CD4+ cells yielded a CD45RA+ naive subset and a CD45RA-negative memory subset.

This receptor was obtained from a man younger than 30 in good health. The rearrangement links TRBV6-5 to TRBJ1-1; the D gene is possibly TRBD1 (6 bases). Sequenced material: memory CD4+ T cells sorted from blood. Described subset: CD45RA-negative fraction. The CDR3 reads CASSFGGTTTEAFF. CDR3 bases: TGTGCCAGCAGTTTCGGCGGGACAACCACTGAAGCTTTCTTT.